The entry below describes one T cell receptor beta chain. Its specificity is unknown. The record originates from a study of T-cell reconstitution after alpha-beta-depleted transplantation in children. Whole-study results and caveats: Diversity and T-cell counts at one year after transplant derived mostly from new T cells.

This CDR3 is 11 amino acids long. The V end lost 4 bases, the J end lost 7 bases, and 8 bases lay between the germline ends. Germline V CDR1 and CDR2: SGHRS, YFSETQ. The library targeted TCRbeta and was prepared with unique molecular identifiers. TCRdb fed the PCR reads into MiXCR, producing one record per CDR3 protein. The sample gives about 980,000 distinct CDR3 sequences, less than 30% of which show up once; around 30% is in the top ten. The clonotype comes from a boy less than two years old who had a stem cell transplant for SCID, so the T cells may come from the graft donor. The V and J genes are TRBV5-1 and TRBJ1-1; no definite D call. The sample here was PBMCs, mostly from graft donor cells, taken 360 days after TCRalphabeta/CD19-depleted stem cell transplant. Written as DNA, the CDR3 is TGCGCCAGCAGCGGTGTCGGTGAAGCTTTCTTT. Amino acid sequence: CASSGVGEAFF. Full variable domain (rest looked up from reference TRBV5-1 and TRBJ1-1): KAGVTQTPRYLIKTRGQQVTLSCSPISGHRSVSWYQQTPGQGLQFLFEYFSETQRNKGNFPGRFSGRQFSNSRSEMNVSTLELGDSALYLCASSGVGEAFFGQGTRLTVV.